The entry that follows covers one TCR beta chain sequence. Its target is not known. Frozen-stored PBMCs produced 1.5 to 2.5 micrograms of genomic DNA for TCR beta libraries. This table comes from immunoSEQ multiplex PCR, and its TCRdb copy is limited to in-frame clones, with some not included. Of 150,000 to 200,000 clones listed, about 88% are singletons. This entry comes from a study of cytotoxic CD8 clonotypes in ibrutinib-treated CLL. The wider study: The response samples were taken once patients had been treated for a median of roughly 12 months, range 6 to 36. Regarding the study as a whole: The study found public clonotypes uncommon, contracting or stable on treatment. Upon ibrutinib response clonality rose, and upon progression it fell back toward baseline.

Germline values: CDR1 MNHNS, CDR2 SASEGT. The CDR3 is 13 residues long. V shed 6 bases and J shed 7 bases, with 12 bases lying between them. Material: PBMCs, obtained at disease progression, from a patient treated with ibrutinib. This chain joins TRBV6-1 and TRBJ1-4, with unresolved D. This clonotype was sampled from a human donor with chronic lymphocytic leukemia. The CDR3 region has the DNA TGTGCCAGCAGGCCCCTCCCGGGTGAAAAACTGTTTTTT. Translation gives CASRPLPGEKLFF.